This TCR beta chain was sequenced in a study of shared clonotypes between healthy human individuals. CD45RO-negative CD8 cells positively selected for CCR7 made up the naive population, which excluded terminally differentiated effector memory CD45RA+ cells. There were no recent acute infections or vaccinations among the donors, who were healthy HIV-negative adults. The assay was immunoSEQ multiplex PCR, and TCRdb's table has in-frame clones only and misses some. This repertoire shows roughly 2.1 million clones, approximately 94% found once; its top ten account for 1.5% to 2%. V was cut by 0 bases and J by 9 bases, with 12 bases left in between. This CDR3 spans 14 amino acids. Germline CDR1 and CDR2: LGHNA and YSLEER.

The sequenced sample consisted of naive CD8+ T cells from PBMCs. The receptor was isolated from a man in his late teens or twenties in good health. Some clones in this sample may be carry-over from other donors' samples. The V and J genes are TRBV4-3 and TRBJ2-4; TRBD2 might be the D (7 bases). DNA for the CDR3: TGCGCCAGCAGCCAAGATAGGCGGGGGCGCATTCAGTACTTC. This gives the protein CASSQDRRGRIQYF.